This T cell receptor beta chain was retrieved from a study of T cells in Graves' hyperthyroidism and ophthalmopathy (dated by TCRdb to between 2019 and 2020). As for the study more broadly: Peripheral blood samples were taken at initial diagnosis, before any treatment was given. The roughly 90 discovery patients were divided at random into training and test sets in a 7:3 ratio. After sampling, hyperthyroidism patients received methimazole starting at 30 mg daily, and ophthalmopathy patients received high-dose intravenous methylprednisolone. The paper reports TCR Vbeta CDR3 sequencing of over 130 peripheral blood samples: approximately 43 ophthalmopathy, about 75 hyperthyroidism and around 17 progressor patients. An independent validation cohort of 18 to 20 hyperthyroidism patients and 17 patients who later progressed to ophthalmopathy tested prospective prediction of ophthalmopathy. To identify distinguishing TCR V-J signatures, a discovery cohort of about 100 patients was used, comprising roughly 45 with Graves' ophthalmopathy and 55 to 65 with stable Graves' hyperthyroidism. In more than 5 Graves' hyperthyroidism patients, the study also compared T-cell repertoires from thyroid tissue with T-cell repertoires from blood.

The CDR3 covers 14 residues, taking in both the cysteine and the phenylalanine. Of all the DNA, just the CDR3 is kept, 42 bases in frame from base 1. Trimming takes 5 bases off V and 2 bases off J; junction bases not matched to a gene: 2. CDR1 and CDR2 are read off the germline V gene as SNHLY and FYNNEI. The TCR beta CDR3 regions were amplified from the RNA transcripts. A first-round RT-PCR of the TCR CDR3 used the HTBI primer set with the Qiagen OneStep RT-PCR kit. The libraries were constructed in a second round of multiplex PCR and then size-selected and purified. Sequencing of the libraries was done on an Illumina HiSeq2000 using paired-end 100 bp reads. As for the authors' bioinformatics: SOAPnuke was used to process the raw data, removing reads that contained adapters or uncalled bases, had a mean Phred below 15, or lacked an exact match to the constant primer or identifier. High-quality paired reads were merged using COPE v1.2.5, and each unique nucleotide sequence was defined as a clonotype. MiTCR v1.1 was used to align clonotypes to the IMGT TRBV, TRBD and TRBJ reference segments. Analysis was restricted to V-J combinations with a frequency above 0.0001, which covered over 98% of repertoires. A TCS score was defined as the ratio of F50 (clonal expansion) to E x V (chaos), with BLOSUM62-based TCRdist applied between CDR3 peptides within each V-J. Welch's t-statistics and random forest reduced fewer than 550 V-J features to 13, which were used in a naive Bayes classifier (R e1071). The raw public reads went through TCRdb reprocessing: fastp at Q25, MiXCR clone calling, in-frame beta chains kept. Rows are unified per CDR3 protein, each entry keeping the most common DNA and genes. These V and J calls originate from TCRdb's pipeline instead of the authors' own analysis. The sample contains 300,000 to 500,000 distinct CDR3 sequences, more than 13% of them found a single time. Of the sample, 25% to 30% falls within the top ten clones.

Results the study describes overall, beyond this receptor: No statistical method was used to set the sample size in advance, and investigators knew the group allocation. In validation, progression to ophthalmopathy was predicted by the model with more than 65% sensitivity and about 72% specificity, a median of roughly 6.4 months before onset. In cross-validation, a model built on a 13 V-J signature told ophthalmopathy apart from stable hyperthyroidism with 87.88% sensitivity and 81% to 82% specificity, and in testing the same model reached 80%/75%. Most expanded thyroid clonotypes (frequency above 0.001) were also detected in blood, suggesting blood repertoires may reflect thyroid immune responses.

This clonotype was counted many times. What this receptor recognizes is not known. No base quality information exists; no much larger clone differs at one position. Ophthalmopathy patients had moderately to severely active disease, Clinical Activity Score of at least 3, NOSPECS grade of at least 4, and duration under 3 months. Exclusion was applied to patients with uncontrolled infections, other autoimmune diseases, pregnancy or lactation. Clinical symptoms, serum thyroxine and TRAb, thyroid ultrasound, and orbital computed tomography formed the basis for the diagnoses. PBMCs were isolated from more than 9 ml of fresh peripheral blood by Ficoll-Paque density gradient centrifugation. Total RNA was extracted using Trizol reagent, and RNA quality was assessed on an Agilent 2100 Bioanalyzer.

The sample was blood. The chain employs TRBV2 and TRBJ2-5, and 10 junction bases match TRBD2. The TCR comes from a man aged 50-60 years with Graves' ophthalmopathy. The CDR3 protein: CASSWTSGQETQYF. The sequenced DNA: TGTGCCAGCAGTTGGACTAGCGGTCAAGAGACCCAGTACTTC.